This TCR beta chain is drawn from a study of T cell clones after liver transplantation. The CDR3 has 15 amino acids. Germline V gene lookup returns CDR1 KGHSH and CDR2 LQKENI. Between the trimmed V and J ends, which lost 1 base and 4 bases, there was a span of 10 bases. TCRdb's table, derived via immunoSEQ multiplex PCR, lists solely in-frame clones and lacks some. The sample shows about 100,000 clones, 75% to 90% of them seen only once. Worth noting for this clone: Its antigen is unidentified.

Points from the study as a whole: These preliminary findings come from unstandardized post-transplant sampling times.

The chain uses TRBV18 and TRBJ2-2; tentatively, D is TRBD2 (5 bases). The sequence was collected from a human donor who received a liver transplant. Sequencing was performed on CD4+ T cells from blood, taken before liver transplant. CDR3 bases: TGTGCCAGCTCACCACGACCGGAGGTCACCGGGGAGCTGTTTTTT. This encodes CASSPRPEVTGELFF.